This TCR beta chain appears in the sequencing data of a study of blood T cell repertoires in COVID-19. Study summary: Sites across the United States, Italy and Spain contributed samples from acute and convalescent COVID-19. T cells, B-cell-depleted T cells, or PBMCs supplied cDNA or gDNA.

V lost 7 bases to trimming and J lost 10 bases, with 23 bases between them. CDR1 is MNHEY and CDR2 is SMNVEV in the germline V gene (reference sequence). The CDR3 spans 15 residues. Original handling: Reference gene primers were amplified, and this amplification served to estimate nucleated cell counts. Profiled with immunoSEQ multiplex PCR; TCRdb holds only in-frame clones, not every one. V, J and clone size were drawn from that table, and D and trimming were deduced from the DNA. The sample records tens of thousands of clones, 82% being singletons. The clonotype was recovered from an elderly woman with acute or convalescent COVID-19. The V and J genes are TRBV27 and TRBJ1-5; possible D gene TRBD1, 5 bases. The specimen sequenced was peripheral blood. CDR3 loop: CASKMIAGISGPQHF. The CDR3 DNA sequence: TGTGCCAGCAAGATGATCGCAGGGATCTCTGGCCCCCAGCATTTT.